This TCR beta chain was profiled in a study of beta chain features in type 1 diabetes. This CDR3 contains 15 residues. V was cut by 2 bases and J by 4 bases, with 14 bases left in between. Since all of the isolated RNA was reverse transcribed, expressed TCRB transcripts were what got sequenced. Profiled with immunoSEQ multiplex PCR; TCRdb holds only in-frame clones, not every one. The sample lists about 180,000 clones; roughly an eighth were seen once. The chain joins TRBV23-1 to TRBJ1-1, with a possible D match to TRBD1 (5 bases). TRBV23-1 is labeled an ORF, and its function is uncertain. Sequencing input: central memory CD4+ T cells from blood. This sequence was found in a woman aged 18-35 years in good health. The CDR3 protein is CASSQIRGGATEAFF. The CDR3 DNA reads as TGCGCCAGCAGTCAAATTAGGGGAGGGGCCACTGAAGCTTTCTTT.